What follows describes a single T cell receptor (beta chain). CDR1 MGHRA and CDR2 YSYEKL come from the germline V gene. Trimming removed 2 bases from V and 0 bases from J, with 15 bases in between. The CDR3 contains 17 residues. This record belongs to a study of blood T cell repertoires in COVID-19. About the study: The United States, Italy and Spain provided the acute and convalescent COVID-19 samples. Sources were T cells, B-cell-depleted T cells, or PBMCs; the material itself was cDNA or gDNA.

In the original analysis: Estimated nucleated cell counts came from reference gene primer amplification. Generated by immunoSEQ multiplex PCR, the TCRdb table keeps only in-frame clones and is missing some. That table supplies the V and J calls and clone size; D and trimming were determined from the DNA. In the table there are tens of thousands of clones, about nine tenths of which are singletons. The specimen was peripheral blood. The TCR sequence derives from a woman aged 50 to 60 in a cohort sampled during active COVID-19. The chain uses TRBV4-1 and TRBJ2-3, with TRBD2 as a possible D gene (6 bases). CDR3: CASSQQLAAPSTDTQYF. The DNA of the CDR3 is TGCGCCAGCAGCCAACAACTAGCAGCGCCTAGCACAGATACGCAGTATTTT.